These 12 T cell receptor beta chains were sequenced from one sample in a study of response to subunit inactivated influenza vaccine. TCRdb fed the RT-PCR reads into MiXCR, producing one record per CDR3 protein. Of over 650,000 distinct CDR3 sequences in the sample, less than 20% are singletons; the top ten hold around 9.9%. Sequences were derived from PBMCs from blood, sampled 5 to 6 days after vaccination. Receptor source: a man aged 50 or older who received an inactivated influenza vaccine.

The chain combines TRBV24-1 with TRBJ2-1; 9 bases are a match to TRBD2. The junction had 12 bases not matched to a gene; V was cut back by 1 base and J by 12 bases. CDR1 is KGHDR and CDR2 is SFDVKD in the germline V gene. The CDR3 runs 16 residues. The DNA of the CDR3 is TGTGCCACCAGTGATTTTTCGCTAGCGGGATATTCGGGGCAGTTCTTC. Amino acids: CATSDFSLAGYSGQFF.

This clonotype was seen ten or more times. This chain links TRBV5-1 with TRBJ2-1; a weak D match, TRBD1 (5 bases). V lost 5 bases and J lost 4, with 10 bases in between. The CDR3 is 13 amino acids. Germline CDR1 reads SGHRS; CDR2 reads YFSETQ. Here the CDR3 DNA reads TGCGCCAGCAGGGACGACAGTTACAATGAGCAGTTCTTC. Protein: CASRDDSYNEQFF.

This clonotype was recorded a few times. Compared with germline, one end of the junction differs, possibly owing to a read error. The genes are TRBV6-4 and TRBJ2-1, with D possibly matching TRBD1 (5 bases). The CDR3 spans 15 residues. Germline V lookup: CDR1 MRHNA, CDR2 SNTAGT. CDR3: CASSDPGKSSNEQFF. CDR3 nucleotide sequence: TGTGCCAGCAGTGACCCAGGGAAGTCCTCCAATGAGCAGTTCTTC.

The rearrangement uses TRBV12-3 or TRBV12-4 and TRBJ2-1; 9 bases match TRBD1. This CDR3 region has 17 residues. Trimming at V came to 5 bases and at J to 3 bases, leaving 11 bases not matched to a gene. The CDR3 region has the DNA TGTGCCAGCAGTCCCGGGTCGGGACAGGGATTCTACAATGAGCAGTTCTTC. Translation gives CASSPGSGQGFYNEQFF.

This clonotype has more than one count but fewer than ten. The chain links TRBV7-2 to TRBJ2-1; D is perhaps TRBD1 (5 bases). The V end was cut by 1 base, the J end by 14 bases, with 12 bases between. The CDR3 length is 12 residues. Germline lookup yields CDR1 SGHTA and CDR2 FQGNSA. CDR3 in DNA: TGTGCCAGCAGCTTAGTCTCGACAGTAGAGTTCTTC. Its translation: CASSLVSTVEFF.

This clonotype was seen only a few times. The chain employs TRBV20-1 and TRBJ2-1, with D possibly TRBD1 on 5 matching bases. CDR3 length equals 12 residues. The V gene lost 3 bases and the J gene lost 8 bases, with 11 bases spanning the gap. CDR1 is DFQATT, CDR2 SNEGSKA, per germline (reference sequence). CDR3 loop: CSARSQGYEQFF. For the CDR3, the DNA is TGCAGTGCTAGGTCTCAGGGCTATGAGCAGTTCTTC.

In its sample, this clonotype was seen a few times. The genes are TRBV29-1 and TRBJ2-4, with D uncertain. CDR1 is SQVTM and CDR2 is ANQGSEA in the germline V gene. V gave up 7 bases and J gave up 5 bases, with 12 bases separating them. The CDR3 covers 12 residues. The CDR3 here is CSGRVNENIQYF. CDR3 DNA sequence: TGCAGCGGGCGAGTCAACGAAAACATTCAGTACTTC.

This chain uses TRBV24-1 with TRBJ2-1; 7 positions match TRBD2. The length of the CDR3 is 16 residues. Germline trimming cut 7 bases from V and 5 bases from J; bases unmatched to any gene: 13. CDR1 is KGHDR, CDR2 SFDVKD, per germline. CDR3 in amino acids: CATRASLAARDNEQFF. CDR3 sequence (DNA): TGTGCCACCAGGGCCTCCCTAGCGGCTCGCGACAATGAGCAGTTCTTC.

The chain employs TRBV20-1 and TRBJ2-7, with D perhaps TRBD2 (5 bases). Trimming pared 6 bases from V and 3 bases from J, leaving 9 bases between. CDR1 is DFQATT, CDR2 SNEGSKA, per germline (reference sequence). CDR3 size: 11 residues. The chain's CDR3 is CSAPDFYEQYF. DNA of the CDR3: TGCAGTGCGCCGGACTTCTACGAGCAGTACTTC.

This clonotype was counted only a few times. The J gene is TRBJ2-5, the V gene TRBV7-2, with D possibly matching TRBD2 (5 bases). The CDR3 is 14 amino acids. Germline V lookup: CDR1 SGHTA, CDR2 FQGNSA. Deletions cut 1 base from V and 5 bases from J, with 11 bases between. The CDR3 coding sequence is TGTGCCAGCAGCTTAGATGGGAGAGTTGAGACCCAGTACTTC. It yields the protein CASSLDGRVETQYF.

This clonotype occurred a few times. This rearrangement joins TRBV6-2 or TRBV6-3 to TRBJ1-2; D is unresolved. This CDR3 region has 13 residues. Trimming removed 3 bases from V and 8 bases from J, with 13 bases in between. Per germline, CDR1 MNHEY and CDR2 SVGEGT. In DNA form, the CDR3 reads TGTGCCAGCAGTTATTCACGAGGTTCGGGCTACACCTTC. Translating gives CASSYSRGSGYTF.

This clonotype was detected a few times. This chain joins TRBV6-1 and TRBJ1-2, with TRBD1 matching 8 bases. The V gene's germline CDR1 is MNHNS and CDR2 SASEGT. The CDR3 totals 14 residues. The V gene end was trimmed by 7 bases and the J gene end by 4 bases; junction bases not matched to a gene: 8. For the CDR3, the DNA is TGTGCCAGCAACAAGGACAGGGCCCGCTATGGCTACACCTTC. Residues: CASNKDRARYGYTF.